Below, one T cell receptor beta chain is given with its context. The data were taken from a study of blood T cell repertoires in COVID-19. Study at large: The cDNA or gDNA used as material had been derived from T cells, B-cell-depleted T cells, or PBMCs.

Unmatched junction bases numbered 12, after V lost 5 bases and J lost 8 bases. CDR3 size: 16 residues. Per germline, CDR1 SGHAT and CDR2 FQNNGV. Per the authors' pipeline: Estimation of nucleated cell counts relied on the amplification of reference gene primers. Sequencing used immunoSEQ multiplex PCR; TCRdb keeps in-frame clones, though not all of them. V and J calls and clone size are copied from that table; D and trimming were computed from the DNA. Among approximately 500,000 clones listed, 70% to 90% were seen once. In terms of age and location, participants ranged from roughly 18 to 95 years and lived in about two dozen US areas.

The source is a woman between 40 and 50 years old who had recovered from COVID-19. The source material was PBMCs or T cells enriched from blood (not recorded which). V and J are TRBV11-2 and TRBJ2-1; 10 bases are a match to TRBD2. The CDR3 reads CASSLLYLAGADEQFF. In DNA, the CDR3 is TGTGCCAGCAGCCTCTTATACCTAGCGGGAGCCGATGAGCAGTTCTTC.